These T cell receptor beta chains were read from a single sample in a study of control samples from healthy donors and cancer patients. Data came from immunoSEQ multiplex PCR; TCRdb stores just in-frame clones and leaves some out. The data hold about 20,000 clones, with 85% to 90% observed a single time. Sequenced sample: PBMCs. All receptors derive from a woman in her 70s with colorectal cancer. The conserved cysteine and the conserved F or W are not part of the CDR3 here. Fields, in order: V gene, J gene, CDR3 protein.

TRBV19	TRBJ1-5	ASSIEPGNQPQH
TRBV29-1	TRBJ2-1	SVGGQGFVGFYNEQF
TRBV5-1	TRBJ1-1	ASSSQGGKNTEAF
TRBV2	TRBJ2-4	ASSAGLAGSKNIQY
TRBV7-2	TRBJ2-1	ASRWTGGGHNEQF
TRBV29-1	TRBJ2-7	SALGISGRPFYEQY
TRBV7-2	TRBJ1-2	ASSQRTENYGYT
TRBV5-5	TRBJ1-1	ASRGDLNTEAF
TRBV9	TRBJ2-2	ASSVGTEYTGELF
TRBV7-2	TRBJ1-6	ASSQGSSYNSPLH
TRBV4-1	TRBJ2-7	ASSQGLAASYEQY
TRBV4-2	TRBJ1-2	ASSQESRDQGYT
TRBV6-5	TRBJ1-5	ASRAGEWSNQPQH
TRBV14	TRBJ1-1	ASSYGQAAF
TRBV29-1	TRBJ2-7	SVEDPSYEQY
TRBV11-3	TRBJ1-3	ASSSDSGNTIY
TRBV5-1	TRBJ2-1	ASSSGGLTAYNEQF
TRBV15	TRBJ2-1	ATSREGFLAGGPHNEQF
TRBV6-5	TRBJ2-7	ASSLGTASTYEQY
TRBV25-1	TRBJ2-7	ASSEYRGTGLLYEQY
TRBV7-9	TRBJ1-4	ASSLTREGVNEKLF
TRBV29-1	TRBJ2-3	SAAGSSTDTQY
TRBV5-8	TRBJ2-5	ASSTRTSEETQY
TRBV11-2	TRBJ2-1	ASSRAAGRNEQF
TRBV25-1	TRBJ1-2	ASSELGVQVYGYT
TRBV7-2	TRBJ2-1	ASSLGGTYNEQF
TRBV5-1	TRBJ2-2	ASSLGPDRGVITGELF
TRBV2	TRBJ2-7	ASSQGQTYEQY
TRBV19	TRBJ2-3	ASSTGLGSTDTQY
TRBV4-3	TRBJ2-4	ASNNTRGSPQVHIQY
TRBV4-2	TRBJ1-3	ASSPSQARSVAGLRNTIY
TRBV9	TRBJ2-2	ASSVGGIPPGELF
TRBV10-3	TRBJ2-3	ASTSGRITDTQY
TRBV7-8	TRBJ1-5	ASSLTTWTGGNQPQH
TRBV4-3	TRBJ2-7	ASSQDRASYEQY
TRBV11-2	TRBJ1-1	ASSSDRDGEAF
TRBV19	TRBJ1-5	ASSIDAGQPQH
TRBV9	TRBJ2-1	ASSFYRGGEQF
TRBV6-5	TRBJ2-7	ASTSGDSYEQY